What follows describes a single T cell receptor (beta chain). Its antigen is undetermined. The sample comes from a study of T cell responses to AZD1222 COVID-19 vaccine. Study results and limitations: Once two AZD1222 doses were given, Spike-specific TCR breadth and depth went up. Across the whole spike, CD4 TCRs peaked at regions 160-218 and 743-854. Females outnumbered males among donors, who were mostly white British; clonal diversity was possibly underestimated.

In germline, CDR1 is SGHVS, CDR2 FQNEAQ. Trimming took 5 bases from V and 8 from J, leaving 9 bases between them. The CDR3 sequence is 11 residues long. TCRdb's copy holds only in-frame clones and misses some; the assay was immunoSEQ multiplex PCR. This table has under 150,000 clones, 75% to 95% appearing once. This rearrangement joins TRBV7-8 to TRBJ1-2, with D uncertain. The sample was peripheral blood, taken on day 0 of MenACWY control vaccination. This clonotype was sampled from an adult in good health. The CDR3 spells CASSTGGGYTF. The CDR3 DNA reads TGTGCCAGCAGCACGGGTGGAGGCTACACCTTC. The full variable domain, rest sourced from reference TRBV7-8 and TRBJ1-2, is GAGVSQSPRYKVAKRGQDVALRCDPISGHVSLFWYQQALGQGPEFLTYFQNEAQLDKSGLPSDRFFAERPEGSVSTLKIQRTQQEDSAVYLCASSTGGGYTFGSGTRLTVV.